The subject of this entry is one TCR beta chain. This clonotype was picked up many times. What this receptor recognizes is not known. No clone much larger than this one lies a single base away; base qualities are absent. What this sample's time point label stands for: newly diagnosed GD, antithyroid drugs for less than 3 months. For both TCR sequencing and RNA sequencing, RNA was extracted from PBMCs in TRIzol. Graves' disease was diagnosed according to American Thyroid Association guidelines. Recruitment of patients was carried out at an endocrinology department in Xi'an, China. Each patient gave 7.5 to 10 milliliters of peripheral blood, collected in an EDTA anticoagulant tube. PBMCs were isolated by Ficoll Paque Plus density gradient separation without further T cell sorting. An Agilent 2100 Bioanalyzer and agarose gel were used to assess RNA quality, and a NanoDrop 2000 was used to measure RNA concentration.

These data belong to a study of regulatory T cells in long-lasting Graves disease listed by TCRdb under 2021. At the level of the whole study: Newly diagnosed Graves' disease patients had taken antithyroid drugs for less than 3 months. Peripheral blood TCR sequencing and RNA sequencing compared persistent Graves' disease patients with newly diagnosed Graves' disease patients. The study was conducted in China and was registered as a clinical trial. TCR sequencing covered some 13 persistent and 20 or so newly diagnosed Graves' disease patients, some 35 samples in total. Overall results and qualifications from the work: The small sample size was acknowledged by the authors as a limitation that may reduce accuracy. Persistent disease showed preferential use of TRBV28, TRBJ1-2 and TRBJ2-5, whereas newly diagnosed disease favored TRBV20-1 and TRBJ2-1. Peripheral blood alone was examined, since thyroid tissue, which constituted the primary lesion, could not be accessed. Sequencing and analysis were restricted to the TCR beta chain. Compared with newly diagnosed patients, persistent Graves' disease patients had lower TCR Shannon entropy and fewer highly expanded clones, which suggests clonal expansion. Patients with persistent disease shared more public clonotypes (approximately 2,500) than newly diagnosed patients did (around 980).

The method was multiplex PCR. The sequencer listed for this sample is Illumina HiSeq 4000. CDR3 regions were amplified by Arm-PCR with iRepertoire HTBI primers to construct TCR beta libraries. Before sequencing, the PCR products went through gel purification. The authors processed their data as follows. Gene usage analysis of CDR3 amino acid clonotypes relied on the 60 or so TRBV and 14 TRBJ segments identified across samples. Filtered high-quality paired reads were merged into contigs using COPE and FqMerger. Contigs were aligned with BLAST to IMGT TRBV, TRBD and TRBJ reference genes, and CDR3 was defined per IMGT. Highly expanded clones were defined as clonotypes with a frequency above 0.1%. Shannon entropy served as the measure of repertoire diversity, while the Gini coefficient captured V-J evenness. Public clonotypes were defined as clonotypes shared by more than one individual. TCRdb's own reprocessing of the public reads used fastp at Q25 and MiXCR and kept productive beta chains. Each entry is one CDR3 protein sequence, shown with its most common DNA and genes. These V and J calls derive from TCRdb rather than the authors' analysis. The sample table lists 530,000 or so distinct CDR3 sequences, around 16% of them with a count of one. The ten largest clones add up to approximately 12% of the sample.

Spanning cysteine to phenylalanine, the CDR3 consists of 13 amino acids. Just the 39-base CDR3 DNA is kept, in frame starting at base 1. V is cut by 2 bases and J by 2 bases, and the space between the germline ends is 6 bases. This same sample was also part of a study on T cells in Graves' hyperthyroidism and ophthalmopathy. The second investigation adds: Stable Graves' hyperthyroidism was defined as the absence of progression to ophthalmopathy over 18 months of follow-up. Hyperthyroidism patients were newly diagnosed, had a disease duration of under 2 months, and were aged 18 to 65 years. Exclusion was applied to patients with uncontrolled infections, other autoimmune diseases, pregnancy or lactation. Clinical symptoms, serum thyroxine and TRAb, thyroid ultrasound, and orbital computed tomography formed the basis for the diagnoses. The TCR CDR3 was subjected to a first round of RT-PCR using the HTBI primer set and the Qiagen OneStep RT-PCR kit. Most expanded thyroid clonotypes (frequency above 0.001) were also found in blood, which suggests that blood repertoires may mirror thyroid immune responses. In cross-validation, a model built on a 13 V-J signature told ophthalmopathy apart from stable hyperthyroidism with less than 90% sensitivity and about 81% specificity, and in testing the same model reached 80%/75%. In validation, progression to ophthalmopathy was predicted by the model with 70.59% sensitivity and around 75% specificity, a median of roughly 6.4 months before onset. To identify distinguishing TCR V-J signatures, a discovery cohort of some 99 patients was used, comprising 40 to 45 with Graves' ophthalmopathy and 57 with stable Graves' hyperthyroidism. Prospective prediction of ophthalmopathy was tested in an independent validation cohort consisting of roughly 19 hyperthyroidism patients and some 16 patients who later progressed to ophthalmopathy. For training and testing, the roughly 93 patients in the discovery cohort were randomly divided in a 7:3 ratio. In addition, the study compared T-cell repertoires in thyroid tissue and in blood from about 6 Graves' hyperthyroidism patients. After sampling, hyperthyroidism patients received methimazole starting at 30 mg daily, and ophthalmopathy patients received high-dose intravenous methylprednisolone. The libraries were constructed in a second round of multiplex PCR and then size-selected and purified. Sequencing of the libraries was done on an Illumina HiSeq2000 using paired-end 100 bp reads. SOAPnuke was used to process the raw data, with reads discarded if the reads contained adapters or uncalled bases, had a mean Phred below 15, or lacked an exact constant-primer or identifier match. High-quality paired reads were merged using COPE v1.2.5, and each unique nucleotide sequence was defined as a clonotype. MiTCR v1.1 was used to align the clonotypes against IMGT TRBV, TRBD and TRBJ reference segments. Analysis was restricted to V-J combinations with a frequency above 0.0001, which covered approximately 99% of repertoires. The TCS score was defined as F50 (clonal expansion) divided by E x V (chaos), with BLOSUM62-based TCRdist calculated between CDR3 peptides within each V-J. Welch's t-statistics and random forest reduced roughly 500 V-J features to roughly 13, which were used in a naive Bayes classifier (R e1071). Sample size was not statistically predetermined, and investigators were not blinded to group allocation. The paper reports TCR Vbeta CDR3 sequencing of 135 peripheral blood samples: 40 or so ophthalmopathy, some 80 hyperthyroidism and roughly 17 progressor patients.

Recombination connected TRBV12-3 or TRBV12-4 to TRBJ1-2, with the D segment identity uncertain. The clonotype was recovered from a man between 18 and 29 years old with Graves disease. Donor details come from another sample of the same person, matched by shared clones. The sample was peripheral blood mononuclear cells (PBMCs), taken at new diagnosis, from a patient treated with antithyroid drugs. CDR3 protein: CASSLFGNYGYTF. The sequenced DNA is TGTGCCAGCAGTTTATTTGGGAACTATGGCTACACCTTC.